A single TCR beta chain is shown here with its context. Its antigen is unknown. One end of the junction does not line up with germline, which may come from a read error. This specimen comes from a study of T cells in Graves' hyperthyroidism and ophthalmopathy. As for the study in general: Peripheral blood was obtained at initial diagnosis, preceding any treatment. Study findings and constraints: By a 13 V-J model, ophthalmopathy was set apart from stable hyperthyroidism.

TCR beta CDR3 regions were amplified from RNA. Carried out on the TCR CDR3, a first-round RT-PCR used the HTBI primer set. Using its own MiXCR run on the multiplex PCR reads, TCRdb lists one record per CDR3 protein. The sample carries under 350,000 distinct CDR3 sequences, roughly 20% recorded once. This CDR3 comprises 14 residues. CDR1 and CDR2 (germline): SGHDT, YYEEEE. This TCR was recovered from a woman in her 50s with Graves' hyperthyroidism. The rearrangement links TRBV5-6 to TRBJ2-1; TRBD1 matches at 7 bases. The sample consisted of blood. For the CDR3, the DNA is TGTGCCAGCAGCGTGGGACAGTCCTACGATGAGCAGTTCTTC. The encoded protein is CASSVGQSYDEQFF. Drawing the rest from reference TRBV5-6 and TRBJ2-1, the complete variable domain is DAGVTQSPTHLIKTRGQQVTLRCSPKSGHDTVSWYQQALGQGPQFIFQYYEEEERQRGNFPDRFSGHQFPNYSSELNVNALLLGDSALYLCASSVGQSYDEQFFGPGTRLTVL.